Listed below are T cell receptor beta chains from one sample, sequenced in a study of T-cell reconstitution after alpha-beta-depleted transplantation in children. TCRdb passed the PCR reads through MiXCR, listing each CDR3 protein once. The sample lists hundreds of thousands of distinct CDR3 sequences; less than 15% were seen once. Sequencing used PBMCs, obtained before TCRalphabeta/CD19-depleted stem cell transplant. These receptors all come from a girl aged 2 to 10 with congenital amegakaryocytic thrombocytopenia, due to receive a stem cell transplant. Each CDR3 is given with its conserved first and last residue. D genes are given only for firm matches. Expanded clones are given a class, and other clones once, few, many or no size at all.

d_gene	v_gene	abundance	j_gene	CDR3aa	CDR3nt
NA	TRBV20-1	many	TRBJ1-5	CSASTGTGSNQPQHF	TGCAGTGCTAGTACGGGGACGGGGAGCAATCAGCCCCAGCATTTT
TRBD1	TRBV9	few	TRBJ1-2	CASSGMYRGPRTNYGYTF	TGTGCCAGCAGCGGCATGTACAGGGGGCCTAGGACGAACTATGGCTACACCTTC
TRBD2	TRBV27	many	TRBJ2-7	CASSLSTSGSSEQYF	TGTGCCAGCAGCCTCTCGACTAGCGGGAGTTCCGAGCAGTACTTC
NA	TRBV20-1	NA	TRBJ1-4	CCARDLQDATNEKLFF	TGCTGTGCTAGAGATCTTCAGGACGCAACTAATGAAAAACTGTTTTTT
TRBD2	TRBV28	many	TRBJ2-1	CASSLPGSGRGNEQFF	TGTGCCAGCAGTTTACCTGGGAGCGGGAGGGGGAATGAGCAGTTCTTC
NA	TRBV5-1	few	TRBJ2-7	CASSLGMGYEQYF	TGCGCCAGCAGCTTGGGAATGGGGTACGAGCAGTACTTC
TRBD2	TRBV5-1	NA	TRBJ2-1	CASSPVRTSGSKDNEQFF	TGCGCCAGCAGCCCGGTCCGGACTAGCGGGAGTAAGGACAATGAGCAGTTCTTC
NA	TRBV20-1	NA	TRBJ2-1	CSARIWPNEQFF	TGCAGTGCTAGAATCTGGCCCAATGAGCAGTTCTTC
NA	TRBV7-2	few	TRBJ2-5	CASNRGETQYF	TGTGCCAGTAATAGAGGGGAGACCCAGTACTTC
NA	TRBV20-1	many	TRBJ2-5	CSVSTLGMEQETQYF	TGCAGTGTTTCGACTTTGGGGATGGAACAAGAGACCCAGTACTTC
NA	TRBV10-3	many	TRBJ1-1	CAIRGGGTEAFF	TGTGCCATCAGGGGGGGGGGAACTGAAGCTTTCTTT
TRBD2	TRBV10-1	many	TRBJ2-3	CASSEGLAGVGGDTQYF	TGCGCCAGCAGTGAGGGTCTAGCGGGAGTAGGCGGAGATACGCAGTATTTT
NA	TRBV12-3/TRBV12-4	many	TRBJ1-2	CASSFSSGGPRTYGYTF	TGTGCCAGCAGTTTCTCGTCGGGGGGCCCTCGCACCTACGGCTACACCTTC
NA	TRBV7-9	few	TRBJ2-5	CASGDSGLSETQYF	TGTGCCAGCGGGGATTCAGGGTTGTCGGAGACCCAGTACTTC
TRBD2	TRBV20-1	NA	TRBJ2-7	CSATAGVSYEQYF	TGCAGTGCTACCGCGGGAGTCTCCTACGAGCAGTACTTC
NA	TRBV29-1	many	TRBJ2-5	CSVLSGRYQETQYF	TGCAGCGTTCTGTCCGGCCGGTATCAAGAGACCCAGTACTTC
NA	TRBV5-1	many	TRBJ2-7	CASSLTSGQHYEQYF	TGCGCCAGCAGCTTGACTTCGGGACAACACTACGAGCAGTACTTC
TRBD2	TRBV20-1	many	TRBJ2-2	CSARLLALTGELFF	TGCAGTGCTAGGCTACTAGCGCTCACCGGGGAGCTGTTTTTT
NA	TRBV20-1	many	TRBJ2-7	CSARDRESYEQYF	TGCAGTGCTAGAGATCGTGAGTCCTACGAGCAGTACTTC
TRBD2	TRBV5-5	few	TRBJ2-1	CASSLSGSDLNEQFF	TGTGCCAGCAGCCTTAGCGGGAGTGATCTCAATGAGCAGTTCTTC
NA	TRBV27	many	TRBJ2-7	CASSFAVASYEQYF	TGTGCCAGCAGTTTCGCAGTTGCCTCCTACGAGCAGTACTTC
TRBD1	TRBV7-8	many	TRBJ1-5	CASSRRQGVQPQHF	TGTGCCAGCAGCCGAAGACAGGGGGTTCAGCCCCAGCATTTT
NA	TRBV29-1	NA	TRBJ2-7	CSVGRYTANEQYF	TGCAGCGTTGGGCGCTATACAGCTAACGAGCAGTACTTC
NA	TRBV28	few	TRBJ2-5	CASSLREVETQYF	TGTGCCAGCAGTTTAAGGGAGGTGGAGACCCAGTACTTC
NA	TRBV28	NA	TRBJ2-3	CATHLRGDVRTDTQYF	TGTGCCACCCATTTGAGGGGCGATGTCCGCACAGATACGCAGTATTTT
NA	TRBV4-1	many	TRBJ1-1	CASSQGVGTEAFF	TGTGCCAGCAGTCAAGGGGTTGGCACTGAAGCTTTCTTT
NA	TRBV29-1	few	TRBJ2-2	CSVGGGELFF	TGCAGCGTTGGGGGGGGGGAGCTGTTTTTT